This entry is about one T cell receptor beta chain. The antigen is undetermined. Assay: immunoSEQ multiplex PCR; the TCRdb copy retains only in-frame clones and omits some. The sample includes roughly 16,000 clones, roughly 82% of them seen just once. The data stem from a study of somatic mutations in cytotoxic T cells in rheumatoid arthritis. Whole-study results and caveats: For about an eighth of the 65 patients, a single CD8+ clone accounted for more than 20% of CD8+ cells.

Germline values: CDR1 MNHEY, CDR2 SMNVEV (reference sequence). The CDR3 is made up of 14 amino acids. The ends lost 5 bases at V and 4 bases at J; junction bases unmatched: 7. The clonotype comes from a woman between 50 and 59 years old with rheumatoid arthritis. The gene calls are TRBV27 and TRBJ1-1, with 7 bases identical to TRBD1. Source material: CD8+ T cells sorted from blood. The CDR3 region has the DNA TGTGCCAGCAGTCTCTACAGGGGCCGCACTGAAGCTTTCTTT. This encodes CASSLYRGRTEAFF.